These 28 T cell receptor beta chains were sequenced from one sample in a study of blood T cell repertoires in COVID-19. TCRdb's copy holds only in-frame clones and misses some; the assay was immunoSEQ multiplex PCR. The sample carries 150,000 to 250,000 clones, roughly 77% recorded once. Sequenced: peripheral blood. These receptors came from a woman aged 40 to 55 with COVID-19, enrolled during active disease.

V and J are TRBV6-2 or TRBV6-3 and TRBJ2-2, with TRBD2 matching 9 bases. The junction had 9 bases not matched to a gene; V was cut back by 5 bases and J by 5 bases. The germline V gene encodes CDR1 MNHEY and CDR2 SVGEGT. The CDR3 is 16 amino acids. The CDR3 is CASSDSYTSGTGELFF. CDR3 nucleotide sequence: TGTGCCAGCAGTGATTCCTACACTAGCGGGACCGGGGAGCTGTTTTTT.

J is TRBJ2-1 and V is TRBV2, with a weak D call TRBD2 (6 bases). The germline V gene encodes CDR1 SNHLY and CDR2 FYNNEI. Trimming stripped 7 bases from V and 4 bases from J, with 11 bases between. The CDR3 has 13 residues. CDR3 coding DNA: TGTGCCAGCATGAGCGGGTTTTACAATGAGCAGTTCTTC. Its protein product is CASMSGFYNEQFF.

The CDR3 sequence: CASSLGTGGTTGELFF. The CDR3 bases are TGTGCCAGCAGCTTAGGGACAGGGGGCACAACCGGGGAGCTGTTTTTT. This chain joins TRBV11-2 and TRBJ2-2; TRBD1 aligns across 11 bases. Germline CDR1 SGHAT, CDR2 FQNNGV. This CDR3 is built from 16 residues. The junction had 3 bases not matched to a gene; V was cut back by 1 base and J by 5 bases.

This chain connects TRBV10-2 to TRBJ2-7; the match to TRBD2 covers 13 bases. The length of the CDR3 is 16 residues. The germline CDR1 and CDR2 sequences are WSHSY and SAAADI. Losses at the gene ends were 7 bases for V and 2 bases for J; bases not matched to a gene: 8. The CDR3: CASTGTSGTITYEQYF. Here the CDR3 DNA reads TGCGCCAGCACGGGGACTAGCGGGACTATCACCTACGAGCAGTACTTC.

The count of this clone is one. The V gene is TRBV5-1, the J gene TRBJ2-1; 9 bases align to TRBD2. V was pared by 0 bases and J by 4 bases, with 11 bases of the junction left unmatched. This CDR3 region has 18 residues. The V gene's germline CDR1 is SGHRS and CDR2 YFSETQ. For the CDR3, the DNA is TGCGCCAGCAGCTTGGCAATCGCTAGCGGGACCTTTTACAATGAGCAGTTCTTC. Translation: CASSLAIASGTFYNEQFF.

Only a few counts were recorded for this clone. The gene calls are TRBV3-1 (or the pseudogene TRBV3-2) and TRBJ2-7, with TRBD1 matching 7 bases. The CDR3 loop spans 12 amino acids. Trimming took 6 bases from V and 6 from J; bases not matched to a gene: 5. CDR1 and CDR2 (germline): LGHDT, YNNKEL (reference sequence). The CDR3 DNA reads as TGTGCCAGCAGGGACAGGTCAGGCGAGCAGTACTTC. Translated: CASRDRSGEQYF.

This clone was seen once. This chain uses TRBV4-2 with TRBJ1-2, with TRBD1 identical over 7 bases. Germline lookup yields CDR1 LGHNA and CDR2 YNFKEQ. J lost 3 bases, V lost 2 bases, and 3 bases had no gene match. The CDR3 loop spans 14 amino acids. Written as DNA, the CDR3 is TGTGCCAGCAGCCAAACGGGACAGTACTATGGCTACACCTTC. Protein sequence: CASSQTGQYYGYTF.

This clone appeared a single time. The chain couples TRBV7-2 to TRBJ2-1; tentatively, D is TRBD2 (6 bases). CDR3 length: 16 residues. V was cut by 2 bases and J by 10 bases, with 21 bases left in between. Germline V gives CDR1 SGHTA, CDR2 FQGNSA. This CDR3 reads CASSLNGGAIGQEQFF. The CDR3 bases are TGTGCCAGCAGCTTAAATGGCGGGGCTATAGGACAAGAGCAGTTCTTC.

This clone appeared a single time. The genes are TRBV6-5 and TRBJ1-3, with TRBD1 identical over 7 bases. The CDR3 loop spans 15 amino acids. V lost 6 bases and J lost 0; bases outside the gene matches: 5. CDR1 is MNHEY and CDR2 is SVGAGI in the germline V gene. The CDR3 DNA sequence: TGTGCCAGCAGCCGGGACAGCTACTCTGGAAACACCATATATTTT. Translating gives CASSRDSYSGNTIYF.

This clone was counted only a few times. The chain is built from TRBV4-3 and TRBJ1-5; D may be TRBD1 (6 bases). The CDR3 has 15 amino acids. Germline V CDR1 and CDR2: LGHNA, YSLEER. V lost 2 bases and J 3 bases, leaving 11 bases between the germline ends. The CDR3 bases are TGCGCCAGCAGCCAACAGCAGGGGCTCAATCAGCCCCAGCATTTT. Translating it yields CASSQQQGLNQPQHF.

The rearrangement joins TRBV7-8 to TRBJ2-6; possibly TRBD1 for D (6 bases). In germline, CDR1 is SGHVS, CDR2 FQNEAQ. The CDR3 covers 18 residues. The germline V and J ends were trimmed by 8 bases and 4 bases, with 24 bases remaining between them. This chain's CDR3 is CASPTETWTVTGANVLTF. As DNA, the CDR3 is TGTGCCAGCCCAACAGAAACCTGGACAGTAACCGGGGCCAACGTCCTGACTTTC.

The V and J genes are TRBV28 and TRBJ1-4; the D is unclear. Germline V lookup: CDR1 MDHEN, CDR2 SYDVKM. The CDR3 has 14 residues. The V end was cut by 6 bases, the J end by 4 bases, with 12 bases between. The DNA of the CDR3 is TGTGCCAGCAGACCCAGTTACAATAATGAAAAACTGTTTTTT. Protein: CASRPSYNNEKLFF.

This clone showed up just a few times. The V gene is TRBV3-1 (or the pseudogene TRBV3-2), the J gene TRBJ1-5; D remains unclear. V gave up 2 bases and J gave up 5 bases, with 7 bases separating them. The CDR3 loop spans 13 amino acids. Germline CDR1 is LGHDT and CDR2 is YNNKEL (reference sequence). CDR3 DNA sequence: TGTGCCAGCAGCCAACAGAGGGATCAGCCCCAGCATTTT. Translated, it gives CASSQQRDQPQHF.

V usage is TRBV5-1 and J usage is TRBJ2-7; TRBD2 is a possible D gene (5 bases). The CDR3 is 13 amino acids. Germline CDR1 is SGHRS and CDR2 is YFSETQ. Trimming pared 5 bases from V and 6 bases from J, leaving 15 bases between. CDR3 in DNA: TGCGCCAGCAGGGAACTAGACTCTACCGAGCAGTACTTC. It specifies CASRELDSTEQYF. Drawing the rest from reference TRBV5-1 and TRBJ2-7, the complete variable domain is KAGVTQTPRYLIKTRGQQVTLSCSPISGHRSVSWYQQTPGQGLQFLFEYFSETQRNKGNFPGRFSGRQFSNSRSEMNVSTLELGDSALYLCASRELDSTEQYFGPGTRLTVT.

The CDR3 is CASSPALIQYF. CDR3 DNA sequence: TGTGCCAGCAGCCCCGCACTGATCCAGTACTTC. The rearrangement uses TRBV7-8 and TRBJ2-5; D call uncertain. The germline V gene has CDR1 SGHVS and CDR2 FQNEAQ. This CDR3 comprises 11 residues. V was clipped by 5 bases and J by 10 bases, with 11 bases between them.

The CDR3 DNA reads TGTGCCAGCAGCTTAGGAGCAGGACAGGGGCTATGGGAGACCCAGTACTTC. Translating it yields CASSLGAGQGLWETQYF. This chain uses TRBV7-6 with TRBJ2-5, with 9 bases that match TRBD1. The junction had 11 bases not matched to a gene; V was cut back by 1 base and J by 5 bases. Germline values: CDR1 SGHVS, CDR2 FNYEAQ. This CDR3 spans 17 amino acids.

The chain recombines TRBV27 with TRBJ2-7; TRBD1 is a possible D gene (6 bases). Looked up from germline, CDR1 is MNHEY and CDR2 is SMNVEV (reference sequence). Between the trimmed V and J ends, which lost 5 bases and 4 bases, there was a span of 15 bases. The CDR3 contains 14 residues. CDR3 amino acids: CASSLKQGGYEQYF. The CDR3, as DNA: TGTGCCAGCAGTCTTAAACAGGGCGGGTACGAGCAGTACTTC.

The rearrangement links TRBV5-1 to TRBJ1-6; TRBD1 is a possible D gene (6 bases). There are 15 residues in the CDR3. Germline V gene sequence: CDR1 SGHRS, CDR2 YFSETQ. V was cut by 4 bases and J by 0 bases, with 8 bases left in between. Here the CDR3 DNA reads TGCGCCAGCAGCGAGGGGGTCTCCTATAATTCACCCCTCCACTTT. This translates into CASSEGVSYNSPLHF.

The chain carries TRBV18 and TRBJ1-1; unclear D gene. The V and J ends lost 4 bases and 1 base respectively, with 10 bases between them. This CDR3 region has 14 residues. Germline CDR1 KGHSH, CDR2 LQKENI. The CDR3 DNA is TGTGCCAGCTCACAAGAGGAGGGGAACACTGAAGCTTTCTTT. Amino acid sequence: CASSQEEGNTEAFF.

About this clone itself: An end of the junction differs from the germline gene, which may be a read error. V and J are TRBV3-1 (or the pseudogene TRBV3-2) and TRBJ1-2; TRBD1 aligns across 7 bases. Germline V gene data show CDR1 as LGHDT and CDR2 as YNNKEL (reference sequence). The CDR3 sequence is 14 residues long. The CDR3 protein is CASSEDRDYYGYTF. The DNA of the CDR3 is TGTGCCAGCAGCGAAGACAGGGATTACTATGGCTACACCTTC.

The chain is built from TRBV5-1 and TRBJ2-5; 9 positions match TRBD1. The ends lost 4 bases at V and 5 bases at J; junction bases unmatched: 9. The CDR3 is 15 residues long. The germline V gene encodes CDR1 SGHRS and CDR2 YFSETQ. Here the CDR3 DNA reads TGCGCCAGCAGCCAGGGACAGGGAGTAGGGGAGACCCAGTACTTC. This gives the protein CASSQGQGVGETQYF.

This chain links TRBV4-1 with TRBJ2-7, with 7 nucleotides matching TRBD1. This CDR3 contains 15 residues. The germline CDR1 and CDR2 sequences are MGHRA and YSYEKL. Trimming took 1 base from V and 3 from J; bases not matched to a gene: 6. The CDR3, as DNA: TGCGCCAGCAGCCAAGGGGAGACAGGGCTCTACGAGCAGTACTTC. Translating it yields CASSQGETGLYEQYF.

The chain joins TRBV6-5 to TRBJ2-3, with 7 bases aligning to TRBD2. The V gene end was trimmed by 2 bases and the J gene end by 1 base; junction bases not matched to a gene: 6. CDR3 length: 16 residues. Germline V lookup: CDR1 MNHEY, CDR2 SVGAGI. The CDR3 region is CASSYVGGSRTDTQYF. The CDR3 nucleotides read TGTGCCAGCAGTTACGTTGGCGGGAGCCGCACAGATACGCAGTATTTT.

V and J are TRBV30 and TRBJ2-1, with D possibly matching TRBD2 (5 bases). V dropped 0 bases and J dropped 2 bases, with 8 bases sitting between them. This CDR3 has 14 residues. Germline CDR1 and CDR2: GTSNPN and SVGIG (reference sequence). The CDR3 sequence is CAWSVLDPYNEQFF. CDR3 sequence (DNA): TGTGCCTGGAGTGTACTAGACCCCTACAATGAGCAGTTCTTC.

The V gene is TRBV5-1, the J gene TRBJ1-1; D is ambiguous. Germline CDR1 and CDR2: SGHRS and YFSETQ. V dropped 4 bases and J dropped 0 bases, with 16 bases sitting between them. The CDR3 has 16 residues. The CDR3 loop reads CASSPVVSSMNTEAFF. The CDR3 bases are TGCGCCAGCAGCCCGGTCGTTTCTAGTATGAACACTGAAGCTTTCTTT.

The chain carries TRBV3-1 (or the pseudogene TRBV3-2) and TRBJ2-7; a possible D gene is TRBD2 (5 bases). This CDR3 region has 15 residues. V lost 2 bases and J 2 bases, leaving 13 bases between the germline ends. Germline loops: CDR1 LGHDT, CDR2 YNNKEL (reference sequence). As DNA, the CDR3 is TGTGCCAGCAGCCAAAGTTGGGCGGGTACCTACGAGCAGTACTTC. Protein: CASSQSWAGTYEQYF.

Only one count was recorded for this clone. The V gene is TRBV7-3, the J gene TRBJ2-3, with unresolved D. This CDR3 is built from 14 residues. V was shortened by 5 bases and J by 1 base, with 10 bases between the two germline ends. From germline, CDR1 is SGHTA and CDR2 FQGTGA. CDR3 residues: CASSQRRGTDTQYF. CDR3 sequence (DNA): TGTGCCAGCAGCCAGCGACGAGGCACAGATACGCAGTATTTT.

The chain uses TRBV28 and TRBJ2-2, with 9 bases fitting TRBD2. Germline V lookup: CDR1 MDHEN, CDR2 SYDVKM. There are 14 residues in the CDR3. Losses at the gene ends were 6 bases for V and 5 bases for J; bases not matched to a gene: 4. The CDR3 reads CASRRSGRTGELFF. The CDR3 DNA reads TGTGCCAGCAGAAGGAGCGGGAGGACCGGGGAGCTGTTTTTT.